This TCR beta chain derives from a study of vaccination and CD4 T cells after COVID-19 (dated 2022 in TCRdb). Some background on the complete study: Six males and four females were included in the convalescent cohort, with two Hispanic individuals, seven Caucasians, two Asians and one multiracial person represented. Post-vaccine blood samples were obtained a median of around 67 days after the second vaccine dose, with a range of roughly 13 to 250 days. At the TCR clonotype level, an earlier paper using these donors assessed memory CD4+ T cell crossreactivity between SARS-CoV-2 and common cold coronavirus spike proteins. Post-COVID blood samples were collected from convalescent patients a median of approximately 100 days after diagnosis, with a range of about 35 to 170 days. Overlapping spike peptide pools from SARS-CoV-2 and from the common cold coronaviruses HCoV-NL63, HCoV-OC43 and HCoV-229E were used as culture stimuli. Participants got two doses of the Pfizer-BioNTech BNT162b2 vaccine (n=8) or two doses of the Moderna mRNA-1273 vaccine (n=2). Control cultures used a CEFX viral epitope pool as positive control, an HIV-1 Nef peptide pool as negative control, or no peptide. The spike-specific CD4+ TCR repertoire was compared before and after mRNA vaccination in approximately ten COVID-19 convalescent patients and a few infection-naive healthy vaccine recipients.

On this clonotype: What antigen it recognizes has not been identified. No per-base quality is available; no much larger clone lies one base away.

Explained via the paper, the treatment or condition label denotes: approximately 10-day PBMC culture with coronavirus spike peptide pools or control peptides (ViraFEST assay). CD4+ T cells from unexposed donors were collected before the COVID-19 pandemic (2011-2018). The ViraFEST assay was used in the study, in which antigen-specific T cells were expanded with peptide pools and expanded clonotypes were subsequently identified by TCR sequencing. More than 1.5 million PBMCs per well were cultured in IMDM with about 5% human AB serum and 8 to 10 IU/ml IL-2, plus 10 ug/ml peptide pools. On days 3 and 7, half of the culture medium was replaced with fresh IL-2-containing medium. CD4+ T cells were isolated after roughly nine days of culture through negative selection using the EasySep CD4+ T cell isolation kit. As far as cell numbers permitted, CD4+ T cells from unexposed donors were tested for reactivity against SARS-CoV-2 S and N as well as four spike pools from common cold coronaviruses. Ficoll-Paque Plus gradient centrifugation was used to isolate PBMCs from whole blood, and the isolated PBMCs were then either used fresh or cryopreserved at -140C. Triplicate wells were generally used for each culture condition. The leukapheresis product for the unexposed donors was obtained through commercial purchase.

The CDR3, cysteine through phenylalanine, is 16 amino acids long. Kept here is only the CDR3 DNA, which spans 48 bases and is read in frame from base 1. At the junction V is shortened by 0 bases and J by 5 bases; bases outside the gene matches: 7. Reading the germline V gene gives CDR1 SGHTA and CDR2 FQGNSA. Library prep was done by PCR. DNA from cultured CD4+ T cells underwent TCR sequencing with the Oncomine TCR Beta short-read assay at the Johns Hopkins FTIC core. The QIAamp micro DNA kit was used to extract genomic DNA from the cultured CD4+ T cells. Oncomine TCR Beta libraries from cultured CD4+ T cells were pooled using unique dual indexes and sequenced on an Illumina iSeq 100. As for the original processing: Non-productive sequences were removed, and CDR3s not starting with C, not ending with F or W, or shorter than 7 amino acids were discarded. Antigen-specific clonotypes were identified with the MANAFEST web application by comparing peptide-stimulated wells with reference and other culture wells. For a clone to be called positive, the clone needed an FDR below 0.05, an odds ratio above 5, and a productive frequency above 0.1% in at least two of three replicate wells. A clonotype counted as cross-reactive if it showed significant expansion both in the SARS-CoV-2 spike wells and in at least one common cold coronavirus spike condition. Similarity between CDR3 sequences was evaluated in R version 3.6.1 using Levenshtein distances (stringdist) and unrooted phylogenetic trees (ape). TCRdb reran the public reads through fastp at Q25 and MiXCR, keeping productive beta chains. Every distinct CDR3 protein forms one entry, paired with its most common genes and DNA. The V and J calls here are based on TCRdb, not the publication. For this sample there are roughly 8,300 distinct CDR3 sequences; about 35% appear just once. The ten biggest clones cover about 20% of the sample.

The study at large found these results: Of the vaccine-specific clones in convalescent patients, 304 of 307, or nearly all, reacted only to SARS-CoV-2 spike and did not cross-react with common cold coronaviruses. In convalescent patients, a median around 86% of post-vaccine SARS-CoV-2-reactive clones were detected only after vaccination, suggesting vaccine-specific priming. An increase in the median number of SARS-CoV-2-reactive clonotypes from around 20 after infection to roughly 38 after vaccination was observed, but the change was not found to be significant. The study included relatively few convalescent patients and did not analyze early timepoints after natural infection.

The TCR comes from a human donor in good health. The rearrangement joined TRBV7-2 to TRBJ2-1; TRBD1 fits 7 bases in the junction. The sequenced sample was CD4+ T cells from blood, cultured in vitro. The DNA sequence follows: TGTGCCAGCAGCTTAGCGGCGTCACAGGGGAACAATGAGCAGTTCTTC. Translated, this gives CASSLAASQGNNEQFF.